This T cell receptor beta chain is from a study of blood T cell repertoires in COVID-19 (TCRdb year 2020). In the study overall: For ImmuneRACE Cohort 3, a participant was defined as recovered based on two consecutive negative NP/OP PCR tests, clearance by a healthcare professional, or resolution of symptoms. Samples covering the acute and convalescent phases of COVID-19 were provided by collaborators in the United States, Italy and Spain. The material from the prospective study consisted of cDNA or gDNA derived from T cells, B-cell-depleted T cells, or PBMCs. Deeply sampled blood TCRbeta repertoires from subjects exposed to, actively infected with, or recovered from COVID-19 were included in the dataset. A freely available public database, intended as a resource for researchers studying the immune response to SARS-CoV-2, is where the repertoires were released. The samples were drawn from the first 160 participants of the ongoing ImmuneRACE study and from 1,200 or so subjects provided by 6 global collaborators. A de-identified subject ID, COVID-19 status, age in years and sex were almost always included in the sample metadata. HLA class I and class II types, where available, came from metadata supplied by the sample provider rather than from assay-based typing.

TCRbeta CDR3 regions were amplified from genomic DNA using the immunoSEQ Assay, a bias-controlled multiplex PCR. The authors processed their data as follows. The number of nucleated cells in each sample was estimated by amplification of reference gene primers within the assay. Sequence reads were collapsed and filtered to measure the absolute abundance of every unique TCRbeta CDR3 rearrangement. For each sample, productive Simpson clonality was calculated as the square root of Simpson's diversity index over productive rearrangements. Drawn from immuneACCESS, this table holds only the in-frame rearrangements with V and J called that TCRdb kept. Clones are partly lost; checked studies trace under half to an unresolved V gene and leave the rest unexplained. V and J calls and clone size are as listed in that table; D and trimming were resolved from the DNA. The sample table records roughly 140,000 clones; 75% to 90% of these occur just once. The top ten clonotypes cover 3.9% of the sample.

What the study reported, not specific to this receptor: The amount of clinical and demographic metadata varied by source and participant and was provided uncurated.

V lost 0 bases and J lost 2 bases; the stretch between them is 4 bases long. From the cysteine up to the phenylalanine, the CDR3 has a length of 13 residues. Of the read, only the CDR3 DNA is kept; its 39 bases are in frame from base 1. CDR1 and CDR2, looked up from the germline V gene, are SGHVS and FNYEAQ. In the prospective study, participants were roughly 18 to 95 years old, resided in about two dozen geographic areas of the United States, and were enrolled through a virtual design. Cohort assignment in the prospective study relied on participant-reported clinical history from a screening survey and a study questionnaire. In the prospective study, mobile phlebotomists collected whole blood, serum and a nasopharyngeal or oropharyngeal swab from each participant. Over an approximately 2-month period, participants in the prospective study had the option of providing additional blood draws and questionnaires. Blood samples from the prospective study were shipped frozen or at room temperature prior to DNA extraction.

Concerning this clone: Its antigen specificity is not known. One base away there is no much larger clone; base qualities are not given.

This sequence uses TRBV7-6 and TRBJ2-5; too little of a D gene remains to name it. The origin of this receptor is a man aged 50 to 60 in a cohort exposed to, infected with or recovered from COVID-19 (not recorded which). Sequencing was performed on PBMCs or T cells enriched from blood (not recorded which). At the DNA level, the sequence is TGTGCCAGCAGCTTAGCCTATCAAGAGACCCAGTACTTC. This translates into CASSLAYQETQYF.